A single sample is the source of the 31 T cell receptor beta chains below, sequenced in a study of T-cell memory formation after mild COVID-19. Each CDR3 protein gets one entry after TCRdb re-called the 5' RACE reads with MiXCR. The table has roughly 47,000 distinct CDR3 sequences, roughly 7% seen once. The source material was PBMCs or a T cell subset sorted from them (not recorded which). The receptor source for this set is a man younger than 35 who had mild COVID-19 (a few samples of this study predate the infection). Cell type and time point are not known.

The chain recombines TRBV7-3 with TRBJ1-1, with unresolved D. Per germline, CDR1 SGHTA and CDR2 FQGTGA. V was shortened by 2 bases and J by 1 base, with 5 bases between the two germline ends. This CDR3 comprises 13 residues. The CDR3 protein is CASSLSANTEAFF. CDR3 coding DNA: TGTGCCAGCAGCTTATCAGCGAACACTGAAGCTTTCTTT.

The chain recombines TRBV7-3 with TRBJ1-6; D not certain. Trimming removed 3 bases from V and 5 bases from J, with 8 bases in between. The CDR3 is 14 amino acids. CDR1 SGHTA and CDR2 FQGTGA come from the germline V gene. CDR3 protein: CASSFSPNNSPLHF. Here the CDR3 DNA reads TGTGCCAGCAGCTTTAGTCCCAATAATTCACCCCTCCACTTT.

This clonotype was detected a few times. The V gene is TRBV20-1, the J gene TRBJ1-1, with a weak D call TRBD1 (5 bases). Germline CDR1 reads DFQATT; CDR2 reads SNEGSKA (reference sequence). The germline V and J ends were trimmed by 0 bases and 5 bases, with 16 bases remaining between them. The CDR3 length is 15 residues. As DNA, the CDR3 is TGCAGTGCTAGAGATCCGGCGGGGGAGGGGACTGAAGCTTTCTTT. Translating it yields CSARDPAGEGTEAFF.

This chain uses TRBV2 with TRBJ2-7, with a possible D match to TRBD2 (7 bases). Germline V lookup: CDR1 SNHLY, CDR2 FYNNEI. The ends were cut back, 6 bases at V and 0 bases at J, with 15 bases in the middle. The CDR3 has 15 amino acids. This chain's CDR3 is CASRRGGSSSYEQYF. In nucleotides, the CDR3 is TGTGCCAGCAGGAGGGGGGGCTCTTCCTCCTACGAGCAGTACTTC. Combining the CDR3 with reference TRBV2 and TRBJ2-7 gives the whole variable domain EPEVTQTPSHQVTQMGQEVILRCVPISNHLYFYWYRQILGQKVEFLVSFYNNEISEKSEIFDDQFSVERPDGSNFTLKIRSTKLEDSAMYFCASRRGGSSSYEQYFGPGTRLTVT.

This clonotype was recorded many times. The CDR3 here is CASSPGAFKPDTQYF. CDR3 in DNA: TGTGCCAGCAGTCCCGGGGCGTTCAAGCCAGATACGCAGTATTTT. The chain is built from TRBV6-5 and TRBJ2-3; tentatively, D is TRBD1 or TRBD2 (5 bases each). The CDR3 length is 15 residues. Trimming pared 5 bases from V and 4 bases from J, leaving 16 bases between. From germline, CDR1 is MNHEY and CDR2 SVGAGI.

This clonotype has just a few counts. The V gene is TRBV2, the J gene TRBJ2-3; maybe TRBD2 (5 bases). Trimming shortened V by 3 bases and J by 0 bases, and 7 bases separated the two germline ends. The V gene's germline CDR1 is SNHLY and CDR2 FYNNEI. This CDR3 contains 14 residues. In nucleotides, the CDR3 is TGTGCCAGCAGTGAGGGCGGGAGCACAGATACGCAGTATTTT. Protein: CASSEGGSTDTQYF.

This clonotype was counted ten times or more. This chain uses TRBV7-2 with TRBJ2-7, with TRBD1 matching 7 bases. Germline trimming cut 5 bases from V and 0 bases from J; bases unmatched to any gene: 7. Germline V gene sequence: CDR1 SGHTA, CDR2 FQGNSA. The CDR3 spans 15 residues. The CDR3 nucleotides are TGTGCCAGCAGCCGGGACAGCGGTAGCTCCTACGAGCAGTACGTC. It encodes CASSRDSGSSYEQYV.

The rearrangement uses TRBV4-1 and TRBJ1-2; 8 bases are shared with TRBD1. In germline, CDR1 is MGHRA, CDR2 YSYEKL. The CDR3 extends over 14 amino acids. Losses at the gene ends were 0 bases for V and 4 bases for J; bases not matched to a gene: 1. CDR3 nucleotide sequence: TGCGCCAGCAGCCAAGATGGGACAGGCTATGGCTACACCTTC. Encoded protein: CASSQDGTGYGYTF.

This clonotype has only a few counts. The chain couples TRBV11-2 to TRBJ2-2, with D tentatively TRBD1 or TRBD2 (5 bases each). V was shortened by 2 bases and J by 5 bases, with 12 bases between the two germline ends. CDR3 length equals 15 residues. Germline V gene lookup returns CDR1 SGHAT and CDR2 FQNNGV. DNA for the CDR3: TGTGCCAGCAGCTTATTCCGGGGACGGACCGGGGAGCTGTTTTTT. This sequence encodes CASSLFRGRTGELFF. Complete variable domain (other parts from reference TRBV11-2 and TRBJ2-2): EAGVAQSPRYKIIEKRQSVAFWCNPISGHATLYWYQQILGQGPKLLIQFQNNGVVDDSQLPKDRFSAERLKGVDSTLKIQPAKLEDSAVYLCASSLFRGRTGELFFGEGSRLTVL.

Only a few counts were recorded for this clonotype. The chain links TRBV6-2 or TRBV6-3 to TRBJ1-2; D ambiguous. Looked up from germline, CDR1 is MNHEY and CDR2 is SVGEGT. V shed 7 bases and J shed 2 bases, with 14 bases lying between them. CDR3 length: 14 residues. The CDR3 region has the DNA TGTGCCAGCACCAAGGCGCTTCGAAACTATGGCTACACCTTC. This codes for CASTKALRNYGYTF.

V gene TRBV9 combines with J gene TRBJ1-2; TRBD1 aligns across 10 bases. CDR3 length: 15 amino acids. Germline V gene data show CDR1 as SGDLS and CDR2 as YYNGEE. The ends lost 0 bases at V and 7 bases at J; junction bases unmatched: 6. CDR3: CASSVAGTGVGGYTF. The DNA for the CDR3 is TGTGCCAGCAGCGTAGCTGGGACAGGGGTCGGTGGCTACACCTTC. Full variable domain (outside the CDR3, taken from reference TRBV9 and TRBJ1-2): DSGVTQTPKHLITATGQRVTLRCSPRSGDLSVYWYQQSLDQGLQFLIQYYNGEERAKGNILERFSAQQFPDLHSELNLSSLELGDSALYFCASSVAGTGVGGYTFGSGTRLTVV.

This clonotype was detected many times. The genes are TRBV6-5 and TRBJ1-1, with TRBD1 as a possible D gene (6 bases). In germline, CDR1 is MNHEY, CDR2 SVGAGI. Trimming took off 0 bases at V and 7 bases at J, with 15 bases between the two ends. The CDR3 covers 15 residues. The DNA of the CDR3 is TGTGCCAGCAGTTACTCTTTGGACAGCAGCTTTGAAGCTTTCTTT. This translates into CASSYSLDSSFEAFF.

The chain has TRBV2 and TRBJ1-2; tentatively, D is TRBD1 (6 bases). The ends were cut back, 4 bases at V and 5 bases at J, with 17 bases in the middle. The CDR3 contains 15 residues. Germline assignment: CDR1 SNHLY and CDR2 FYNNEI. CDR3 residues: CASSVIGQMIYGYTF. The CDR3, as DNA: TGTGCCAGCAGTGTTATTGGACAGATGATTTATGGCTACACCTTC.

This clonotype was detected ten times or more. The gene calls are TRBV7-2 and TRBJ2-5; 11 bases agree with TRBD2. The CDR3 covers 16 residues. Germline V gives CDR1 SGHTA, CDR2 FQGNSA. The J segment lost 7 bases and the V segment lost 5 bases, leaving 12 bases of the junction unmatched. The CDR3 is CASSAPGSGGVGTQYF. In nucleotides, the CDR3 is TGTGCCAGCAGCGCCCCGGGTAGCGGGGGGGTCGGGACCCAGTACTTC.

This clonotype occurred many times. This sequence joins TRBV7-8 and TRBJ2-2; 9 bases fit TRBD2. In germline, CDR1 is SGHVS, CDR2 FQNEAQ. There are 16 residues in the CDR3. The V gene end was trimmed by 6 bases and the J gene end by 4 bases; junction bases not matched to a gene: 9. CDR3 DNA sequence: TGTGCCAGCAGTTTATTGGCGGGGGGGACCACCGGGGAGCTGTTTTTT. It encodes CASSLLAGGTTGELFF.

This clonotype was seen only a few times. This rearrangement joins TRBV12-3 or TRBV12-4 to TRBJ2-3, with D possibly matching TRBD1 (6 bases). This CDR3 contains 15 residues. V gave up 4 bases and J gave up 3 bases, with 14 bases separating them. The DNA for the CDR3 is TGTGCCAGCAGTTACCGGGTTCAGGGGACAGATACGCAGTATTTT. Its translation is CASSYRVQGTDTQYF.

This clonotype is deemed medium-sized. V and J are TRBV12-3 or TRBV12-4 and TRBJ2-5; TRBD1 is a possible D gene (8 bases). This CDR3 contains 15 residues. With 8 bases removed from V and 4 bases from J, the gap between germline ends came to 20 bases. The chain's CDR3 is CASRRQGTGGETQYF. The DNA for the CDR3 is TGTGCCAGCCGCAGACAGGGGACGGGAGGAGAGACCCAGTACTTC.

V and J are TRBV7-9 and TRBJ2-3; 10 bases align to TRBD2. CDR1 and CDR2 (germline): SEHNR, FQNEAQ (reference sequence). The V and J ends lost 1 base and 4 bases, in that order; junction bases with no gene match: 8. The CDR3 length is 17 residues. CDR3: CASSLDLAGVGSDTQYF. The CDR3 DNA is TGTGCCAGCAGCTTAGACCTAGCGGGGGTTGGGTCAGATACGCAGTATTTT.

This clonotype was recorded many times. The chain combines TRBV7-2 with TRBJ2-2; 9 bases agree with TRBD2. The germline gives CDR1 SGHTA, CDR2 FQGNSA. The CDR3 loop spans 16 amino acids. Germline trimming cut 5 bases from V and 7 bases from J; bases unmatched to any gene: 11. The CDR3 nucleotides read TGTGCCAGCAGCCCACGGGGCGGGGGGGCCATCGGGGAGCTGTTTTTT. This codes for CASSPRGGGAIGELFF.

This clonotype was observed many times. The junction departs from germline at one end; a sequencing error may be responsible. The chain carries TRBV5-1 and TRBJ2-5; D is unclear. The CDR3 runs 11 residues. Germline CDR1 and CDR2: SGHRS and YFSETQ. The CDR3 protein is CASSLRETQYF. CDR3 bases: TGTGCCAGCAGCTTAAGAGAGACCCAGTACTTC.

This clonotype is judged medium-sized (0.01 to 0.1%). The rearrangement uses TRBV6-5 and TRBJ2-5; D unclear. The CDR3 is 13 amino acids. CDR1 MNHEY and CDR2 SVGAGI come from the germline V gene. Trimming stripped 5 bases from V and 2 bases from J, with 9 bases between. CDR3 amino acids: CASSPALQETQYF. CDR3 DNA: TGTGCCAGCAGTCCGGCCCTACAAGAGACCCAGTACTTC.

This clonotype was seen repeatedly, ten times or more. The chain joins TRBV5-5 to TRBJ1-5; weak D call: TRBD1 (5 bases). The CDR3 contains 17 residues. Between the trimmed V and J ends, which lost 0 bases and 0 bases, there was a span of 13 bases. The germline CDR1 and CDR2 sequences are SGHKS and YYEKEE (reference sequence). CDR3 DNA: TGTGCCAGCAGCTTGGCCGGGGACGCCTATAGCAATCAGCCCCAGCATTTT. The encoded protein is CASSLAGDAYSNQPQHF.

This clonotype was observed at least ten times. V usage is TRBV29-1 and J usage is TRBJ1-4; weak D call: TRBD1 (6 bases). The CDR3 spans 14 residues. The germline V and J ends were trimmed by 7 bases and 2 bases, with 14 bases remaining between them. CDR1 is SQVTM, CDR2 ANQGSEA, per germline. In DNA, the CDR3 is TGCAGCGGTACCCTGCAGGGGACTAATGAAAAACTGTTTTTT. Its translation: CSGTLQGTNEKLFF.

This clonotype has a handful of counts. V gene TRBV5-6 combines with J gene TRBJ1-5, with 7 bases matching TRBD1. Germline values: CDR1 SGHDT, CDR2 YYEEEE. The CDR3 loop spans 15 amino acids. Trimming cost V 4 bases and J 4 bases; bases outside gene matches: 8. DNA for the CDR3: TGTGCCAGCAGCCGCTGGGACAGATCAAATCAGCCCCAGCATTTT. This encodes CASSRWDRSNQPQHF. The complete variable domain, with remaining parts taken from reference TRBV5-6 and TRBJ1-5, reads DAGVTQSPTHLIKTRGQQVTLRCSPKSGHDTVSWYQQALGQGPQFIFQYYEEEERQRGNFPDRFSGHQFPNYSSELNVNALLLGDSALYLCASSRWDRSNQPQHFGDGTRLSIL.

The CDR3 bases are TGTGCCAGCACCAGACTAGCGGGGCCCGCCTACGAGCAGTACGTC. This codes for CASTRLAGPAYEQYV. The J gene is TRBJ2-7, the V gene TRBV5-6; 11 bases fit TRBD2. V lost 6 bases, J lost 2 bases, and 7 bases stayed unmatched. This CDR3 is 15 amino acids long. CDR1 is SGHDT and CDR2 is YYEEEE in the germline V gene.

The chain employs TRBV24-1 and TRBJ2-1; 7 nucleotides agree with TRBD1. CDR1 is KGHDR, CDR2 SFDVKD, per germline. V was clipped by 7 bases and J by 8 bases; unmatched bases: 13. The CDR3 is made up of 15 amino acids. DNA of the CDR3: TGTGCCACCAGGAGAGACAGGGCTGATGGCGATGAGCAGTTCTTC. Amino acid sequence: CATRRDRADGDEQFF.

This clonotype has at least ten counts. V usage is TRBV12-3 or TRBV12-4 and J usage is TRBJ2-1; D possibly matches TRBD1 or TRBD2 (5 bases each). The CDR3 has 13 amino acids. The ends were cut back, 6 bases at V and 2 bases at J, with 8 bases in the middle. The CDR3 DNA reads TGTGCCAGCAGCCGGGGACCCTACAATGAGCAGTTCTTC. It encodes CASSRGPYNEQFF.

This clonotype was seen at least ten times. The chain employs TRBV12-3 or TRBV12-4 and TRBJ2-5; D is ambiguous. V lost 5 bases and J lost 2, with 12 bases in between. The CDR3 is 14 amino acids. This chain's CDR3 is CASSLRRRQETQYF. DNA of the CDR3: TGTGCCAGCAGTCTGCGGCGGCGGCAAGAGACCCAGTACTTC.

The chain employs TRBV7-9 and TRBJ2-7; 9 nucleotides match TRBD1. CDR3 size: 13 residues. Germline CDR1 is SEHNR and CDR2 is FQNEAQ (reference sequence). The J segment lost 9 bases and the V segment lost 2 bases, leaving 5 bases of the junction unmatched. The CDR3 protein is CASSLSGQGRQYV. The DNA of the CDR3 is TGTGCCAGCAGCTTATCGGGACAGGGACGGCAGTACGTC.

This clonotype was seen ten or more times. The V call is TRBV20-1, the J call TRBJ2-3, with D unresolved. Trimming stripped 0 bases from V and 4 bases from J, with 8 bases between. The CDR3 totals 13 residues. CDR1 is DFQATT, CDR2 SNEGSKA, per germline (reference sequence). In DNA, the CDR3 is TGCAGTGCTAGAGAACGCATATCAGATACGCAGTATTTT. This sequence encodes CSARERISDTQYF.

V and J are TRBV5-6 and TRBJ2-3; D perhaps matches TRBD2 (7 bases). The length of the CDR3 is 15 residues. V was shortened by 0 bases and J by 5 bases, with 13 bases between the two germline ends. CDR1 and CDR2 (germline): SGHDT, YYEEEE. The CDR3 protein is CASSLGRGPQDTQYF. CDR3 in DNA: TGTGCCAGCAGCTTGGGGCGGGGGCCTCAAGATACGCAGTATTTT.